This section outlines one TCR beta chain sequence together with its context. Its antigen is unidentified. The data originate from a study of cytomegalovirus exposure and HLA in healthy donors. Overall study findings and caveats: Researchers had no immune exposure information except CMV serostatus available. It was assumed in the presence/absence analyses that sequencing depth was roughly uniform across donors.

The study ran its PCR with 60 Vbeta and 13 Jbeta primers. Repertoires were generated with immunoSEQ multiplex PCR, while TCRdb's copy carries only in-frame clones and drops some. The data show 110,000 or so clones, 73% seen once. V was cut by 4 bases and J by 0 bases, with 7 bases left in between. This CDR3 spans 13 amino acids. CDR1 and CDR2 (germline): SGHRS, YFSETQ. Specimen: PBMCs. This chain uses TRBV5-1 with TRBJ2-5; no clear D. This TCR derives from a middle-aged man in good health and CMV-seronegative. The CDR3 DNA follows: TGCGCCAGCAGCGTCCGGGACCAAGAGACCCAGTACTTC. Its protein is CASSVRDQETQYF.